A single sample gave rise to the 4 T cell receptor beta chains below, sequenced in a study of T cell responses to AZD1222 COVID-19 vaccine. Repertoires were generated with immunoSEQ multiplex PCR, while TCRdb's copy carries only in-frame clones and drops some. Of 200,000 or so clones listed, 85% to 95% were seen once; the top ten hold around 1%. The source was peripheral blood, collected on day 0 of MenACWY control vaccination. These receptors came from an adult in good health.

This rearrangement joins TRBV2 to TRBJ2-7, with D unclear. V shed 6 bases and J shed 3 bases, with 9 bases lying between them. Germline V gene data show CDR1 as SNHLY and CDR2 as FYNNEI. The length of the CDR3 is 12 residues. The CDR3 DNA reads TGTGCCAGCAGCTCAGTATTCTACGAGCAGTACTTC. It encodes CASSSVFYEQYF.

This chain joins TRBV6-5 and TRBJ1-1, with 9 bases identical to TRBD1. The V gene's germline CDR1 is MNHEY and CDR2 SVGAGI. The CDR3 sequence is 13 residues long. The trim removed 11 bases at V and 5 bases at J, leaving 9 bases unmatched. CDR3 sequence: CAGRDRGGTEAFF. In DNA, the CDR3 is TGTGCCGGAAGAGACAGGGGGGGAACTGAAGCTTTCTTT.

The chain joins TRBV9 to TRBJ1-3, with a possible D match to TRBD1 (6 bases). The CDR3 runs 16 residues. Trimming took 2 bases from V and 0 from J, leaving 12 bases between them. Looked up from germline, CDR1 is SGDLS and CDR2 is YYNGEE. CDR3 bases: TGTGCCAGCAGCGTGGATCAGGGGATCTCTGGAAACACCATATATTTT. As protein: CASSVDQGISGNTIYF.

The chain combines TRBV4-1 with TRBJ1-5; TRBD1 matches 11 bases. V lost 1 base, J lost 7 bases, and 15 bases stayed unmatched. Per the germline V gene, CDR1 is MGHRA and CDR2 is YSYEKL. The CDR3 extends over 19 amino acids. CDR3 DNA: TGCGCCAGCAGCCAAGGCCCGGGACAGGGGGGTCGGGTGGGCCAGCCCCAGCATTTT. It yields the protein CASSQGPGQGGRVGQPQHF.